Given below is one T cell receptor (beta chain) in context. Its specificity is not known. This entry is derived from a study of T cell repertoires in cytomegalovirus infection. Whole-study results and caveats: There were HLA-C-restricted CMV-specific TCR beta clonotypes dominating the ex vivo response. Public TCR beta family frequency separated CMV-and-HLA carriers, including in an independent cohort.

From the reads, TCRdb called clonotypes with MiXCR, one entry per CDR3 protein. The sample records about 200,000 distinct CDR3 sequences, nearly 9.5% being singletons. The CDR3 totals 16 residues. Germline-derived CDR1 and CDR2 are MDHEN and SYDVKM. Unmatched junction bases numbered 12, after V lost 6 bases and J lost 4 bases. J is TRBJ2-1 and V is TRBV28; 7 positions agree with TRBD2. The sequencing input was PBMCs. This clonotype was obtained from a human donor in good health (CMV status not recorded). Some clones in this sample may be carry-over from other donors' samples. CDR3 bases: TGTGCCAGCAGAGGCTCAGTCGGGACTACATACAATGAGCAGTTCTTC. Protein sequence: CASRGSVGTTYNEQFF. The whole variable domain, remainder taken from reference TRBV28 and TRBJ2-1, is DVKVTQSSRYLVKRTGEKVFLECVQDMDHENMFWYRQDPGLGLRLIYFSYDVKMKEKGDIPEGYSVSREKKERFSLILESASTNQTSMYLCASRGSVGTTYNEQFFGPGTRLTVL.